The clone carrying this TCR beta chain was detected many times. The antigen is not known. The CDR3 carries no conserved terminal phenylalanine or tryptophan, so it likely arises from a read error. The CDR3 runs 14 residues. Germline loops: CDR1 SNHLY, CDR2 FYNNEI. Trimming shortened V by 1 base and J by 5 bases, and 11 bases separated the two germline ends. The data derive from a study of read filtering for tumor transcriptome and immune sequencing. For the study at large: DNase treatment preceded whole-transcriptome library preparation.

This library used roughly 430 ng RNA and molecular barcoded adaptors spanning alpha/delta and beta/gamma chains. TCRdb re-called the reads with MiXCR, one entry per CDR3 protein. Counted here are 25,000 or so distinct CDR3 sequences, roughly 19% occurring once; the ten biggest clones make up 15% to 20%. The study, taken as a whole, reports: The sorted CD138-negative fraction was a mixed bone marrow immune population, not purified T cells.

The chain combines TRBV2 with TRBJ1-1, with D possibly being TRBD1 (6 bases). This receptor was obtained from a donor at least 40 years old with multiple myeloma. The sequenced sample consisted of a population of CD138-negative cells sorted from bone marrow. The CDR3 loop reads CASSEVRGHTEAFL. CDR3 DNA: TGTGCCAGCAGTGAAGTACGGGGGCATACTGAAGCTTTCCTT.